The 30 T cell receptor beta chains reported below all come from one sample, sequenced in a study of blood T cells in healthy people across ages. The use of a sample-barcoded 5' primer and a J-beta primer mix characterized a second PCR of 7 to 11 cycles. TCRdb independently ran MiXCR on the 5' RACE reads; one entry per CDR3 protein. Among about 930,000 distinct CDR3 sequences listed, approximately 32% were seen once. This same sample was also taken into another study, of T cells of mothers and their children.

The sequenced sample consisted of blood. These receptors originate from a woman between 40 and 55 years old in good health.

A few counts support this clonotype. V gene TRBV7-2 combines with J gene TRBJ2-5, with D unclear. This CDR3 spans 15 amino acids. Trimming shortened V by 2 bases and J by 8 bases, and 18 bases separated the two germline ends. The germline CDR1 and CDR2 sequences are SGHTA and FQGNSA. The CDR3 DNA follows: TGTGCCAGCAGCTTAACGGCACCCGGCAAGGTTACCCAGTACTTC. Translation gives CASSLTAPGKVTQYF.

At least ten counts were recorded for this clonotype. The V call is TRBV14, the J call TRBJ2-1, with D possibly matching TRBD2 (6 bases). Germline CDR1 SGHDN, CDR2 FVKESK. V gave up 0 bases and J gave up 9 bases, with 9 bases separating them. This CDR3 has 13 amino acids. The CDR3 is CASSQDWRGEQFF. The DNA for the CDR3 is TGTGCCAGCAGCCAAGACTGGAGGGGTGAGCAGTTCTTC. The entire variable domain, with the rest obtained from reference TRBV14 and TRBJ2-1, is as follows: EAGVTQFPSHSVIEKGQTVTLRCDPISGHDNLYWYRRVMGKEIKFLLHFVKESKQDESGMPNNRFLAERTGGTYSTLKVQPAELEDSGVYFCASSQDWRGEQFFGPGTRLTVL.

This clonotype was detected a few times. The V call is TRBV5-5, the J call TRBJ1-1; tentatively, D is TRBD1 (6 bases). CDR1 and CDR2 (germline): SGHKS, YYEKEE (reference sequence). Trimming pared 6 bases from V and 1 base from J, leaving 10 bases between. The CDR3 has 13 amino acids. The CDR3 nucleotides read TGTGCCAGCAACAAGGGGGGGAACACTGAAGCTTTCTTT. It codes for CASNKGGNTEAFF.

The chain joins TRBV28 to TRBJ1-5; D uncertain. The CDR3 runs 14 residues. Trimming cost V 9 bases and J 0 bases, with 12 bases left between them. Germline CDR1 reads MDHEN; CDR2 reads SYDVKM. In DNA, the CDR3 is TGTGCCAGTACGGATCCGAATAGCAATCAGCCCCAGCATTTT. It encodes CASTDPNSNQPQHF.

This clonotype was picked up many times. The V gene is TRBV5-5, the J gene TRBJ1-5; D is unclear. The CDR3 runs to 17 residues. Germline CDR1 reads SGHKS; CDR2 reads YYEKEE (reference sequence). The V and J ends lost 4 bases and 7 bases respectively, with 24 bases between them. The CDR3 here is CASSNSEERALPQPQHF. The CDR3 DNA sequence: TGTGCCAGCAGCAACAGCGAGGAAAGGGCCCTCCCGCAGCCCCAGCATTTT.

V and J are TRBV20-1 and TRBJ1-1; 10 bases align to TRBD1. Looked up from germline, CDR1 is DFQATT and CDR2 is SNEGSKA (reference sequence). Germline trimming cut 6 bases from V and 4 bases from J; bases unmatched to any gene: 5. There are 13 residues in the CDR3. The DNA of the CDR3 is TGCAGTGCGAGACAGGGGGCGTTCACTGAAGCTTTCTTT. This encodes CSARQGAFTEAFF.

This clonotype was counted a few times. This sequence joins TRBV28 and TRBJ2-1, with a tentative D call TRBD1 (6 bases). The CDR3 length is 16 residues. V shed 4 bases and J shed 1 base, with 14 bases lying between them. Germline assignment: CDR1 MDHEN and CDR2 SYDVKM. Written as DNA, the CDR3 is TGTGCCAGCAGTTCCCCCAGAGGGGGATCCTACAATGAGCAGTTCTTC. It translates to CASSSPRGGSYNEQFF.

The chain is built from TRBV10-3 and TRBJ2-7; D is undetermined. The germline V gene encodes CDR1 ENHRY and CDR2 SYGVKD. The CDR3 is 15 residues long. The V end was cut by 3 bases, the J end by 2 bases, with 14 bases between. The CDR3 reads CAISEGPPGPYEQYF. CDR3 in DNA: TGTGCCATCAGTGAAGGCCCTCCAGGCCCCTACGAGCAGTACTTC.

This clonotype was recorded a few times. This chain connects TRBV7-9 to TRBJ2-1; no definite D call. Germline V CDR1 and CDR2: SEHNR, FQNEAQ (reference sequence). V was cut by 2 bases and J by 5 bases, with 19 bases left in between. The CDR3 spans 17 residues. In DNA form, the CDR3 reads TGTGCCAGCAGCTTACGATTAGATCCAACGAATAACAATGAGCAGTTCTTC. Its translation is CASSLRLDPTNNNEQFF.

In DNA form, the CDR3 reads TGTGCCAGCAGCTCTAACCAGGGGGGGAACACCGGGGAGCTGTTTTTT. Translating it yields CASSSNQGGNTGELFF. The rearrangement joins TRBV9 to TRBJ2-2; TRBD1 might be the D (7 bases). The CDR3 totals 16 residues. The germline V and J ends were trimmed by 4 bases and 1 base, with 14 bases remaining between them. Germline V lookup: CDR1 SGDLS, CDR2 YYNGEE.

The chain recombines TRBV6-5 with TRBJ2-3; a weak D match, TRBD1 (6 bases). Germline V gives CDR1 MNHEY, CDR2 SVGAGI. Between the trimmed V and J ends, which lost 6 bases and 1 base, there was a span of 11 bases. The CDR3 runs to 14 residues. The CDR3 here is CASRWGRGTDTQYF. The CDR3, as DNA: TGTGCCAGCAGATGGGGGCGGGGCACAGATACGCAGTATTTT.

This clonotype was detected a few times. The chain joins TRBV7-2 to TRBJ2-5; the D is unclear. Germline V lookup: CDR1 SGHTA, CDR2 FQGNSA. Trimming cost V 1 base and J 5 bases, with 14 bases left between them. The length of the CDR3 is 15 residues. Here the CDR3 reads CASSLDGPGTETQYF. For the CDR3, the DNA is TGTGCCAGCAGCTTAGACGGGCCCGGAACGGAGACCCAGTACTTC.

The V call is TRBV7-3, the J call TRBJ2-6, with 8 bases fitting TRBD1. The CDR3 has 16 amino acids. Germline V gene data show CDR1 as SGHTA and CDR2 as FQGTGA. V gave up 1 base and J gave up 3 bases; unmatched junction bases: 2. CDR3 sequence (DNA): TGTGCCAGCAGCTTAAACAGGGGGATTGGGGCCAACGTCCTGACTTTC. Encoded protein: CASSLNRGIGANVLTF.

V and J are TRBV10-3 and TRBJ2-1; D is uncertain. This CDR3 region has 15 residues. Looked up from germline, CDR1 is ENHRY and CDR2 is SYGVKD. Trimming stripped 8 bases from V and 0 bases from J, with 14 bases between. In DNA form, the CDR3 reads TGTGCCATCTTAGATGGGCCCAGCTCCTACAATGAGCAGTTCTTC. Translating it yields CAILDGPSSYNEQFF.

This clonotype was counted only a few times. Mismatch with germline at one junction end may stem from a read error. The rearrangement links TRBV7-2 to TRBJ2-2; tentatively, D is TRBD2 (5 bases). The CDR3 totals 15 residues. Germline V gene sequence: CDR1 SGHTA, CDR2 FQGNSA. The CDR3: CASSLEGSVGGELFF. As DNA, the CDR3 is TGTGCCAGCAGTTTAGAGGGTTCTGTAGGCGGGGAGCTGTTTTTT.

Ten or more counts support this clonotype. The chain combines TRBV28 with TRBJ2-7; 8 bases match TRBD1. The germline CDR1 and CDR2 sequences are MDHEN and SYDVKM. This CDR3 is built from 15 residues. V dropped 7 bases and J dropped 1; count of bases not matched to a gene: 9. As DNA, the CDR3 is TGTGCCAGCATTCAACAACAGGGGGATTCCTACGAGCAGTACTTC. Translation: CASIQQQGDSYEQYF.

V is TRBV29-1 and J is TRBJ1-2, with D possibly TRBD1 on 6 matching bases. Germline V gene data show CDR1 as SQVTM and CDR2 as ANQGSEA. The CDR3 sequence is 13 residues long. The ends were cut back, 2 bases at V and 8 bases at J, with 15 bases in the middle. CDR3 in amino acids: CSVEKGGRDGYTF. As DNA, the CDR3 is TGCAGCGTTGAAAAGGGGGGCAGGGACGGCTACACCTTC.

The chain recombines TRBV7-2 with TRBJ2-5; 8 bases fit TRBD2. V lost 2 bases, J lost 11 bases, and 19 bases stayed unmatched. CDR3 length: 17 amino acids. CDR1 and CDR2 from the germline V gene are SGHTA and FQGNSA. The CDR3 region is CASSLMSLRGGSVEQYF. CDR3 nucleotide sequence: TGTGCCAGCAGCTTAATGTCCCTCCGGGGGGGGTCTGTAGAGCAGTACTTC.

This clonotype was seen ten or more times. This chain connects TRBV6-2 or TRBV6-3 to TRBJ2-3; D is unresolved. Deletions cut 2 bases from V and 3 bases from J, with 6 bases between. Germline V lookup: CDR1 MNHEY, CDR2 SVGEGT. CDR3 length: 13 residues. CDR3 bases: TGTGCCAGCAGTTACAGGGAAACAGATACGCAGTATTTT. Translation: CASSYRETDTQYF.

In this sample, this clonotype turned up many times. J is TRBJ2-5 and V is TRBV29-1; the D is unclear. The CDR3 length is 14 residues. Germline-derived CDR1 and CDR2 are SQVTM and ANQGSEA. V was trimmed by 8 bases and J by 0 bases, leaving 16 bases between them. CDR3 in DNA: TGCAGCTTACAGACACTGGAAAACCAAGAGACCCAGTACTTC. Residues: CSLQTLENQETQYF.

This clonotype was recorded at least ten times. The DNA of the CDR3 is TGTGCCAGCAGCTTCCAGGGTAGCGAGCAGTACTTC. This translates into CASSFQGSEQYF. The rearrangement uses TRBV7-3 and TRBJ2-7; D is possibly TRBD1 (5 bases). The V gene's germline CDR1 is SGHTA and CDR2 FQGTGA. Trimming took off 3 bases at V and 6 bases at J, with 9 bases between the two ends. CDR3 length: 12 residues.

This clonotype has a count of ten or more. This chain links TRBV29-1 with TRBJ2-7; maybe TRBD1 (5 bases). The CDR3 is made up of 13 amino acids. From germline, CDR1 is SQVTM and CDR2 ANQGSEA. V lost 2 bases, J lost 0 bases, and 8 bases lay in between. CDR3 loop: CSVEQGRSYEQYF. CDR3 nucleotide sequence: TGCAGCGTTGAACAGGGCCGCTCCTACGAGCAGTACTTC.

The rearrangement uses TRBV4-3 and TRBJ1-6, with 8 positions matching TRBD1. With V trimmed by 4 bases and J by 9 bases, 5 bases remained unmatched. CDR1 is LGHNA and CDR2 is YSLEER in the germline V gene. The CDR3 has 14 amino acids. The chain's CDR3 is CASSLQDRASPLHF. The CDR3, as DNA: TGCGCCAGCAGCCTCCAGGACAGGGCTTCACCCCTCCACTTT.

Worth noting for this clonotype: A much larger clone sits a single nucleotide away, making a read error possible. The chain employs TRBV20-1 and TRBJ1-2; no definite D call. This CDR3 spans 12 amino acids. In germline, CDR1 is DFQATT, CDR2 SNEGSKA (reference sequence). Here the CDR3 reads CRAARSVEGYTF. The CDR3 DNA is TGCAGGGCTGCCCGTTCGGTGGAGGGCTACACCTTC.

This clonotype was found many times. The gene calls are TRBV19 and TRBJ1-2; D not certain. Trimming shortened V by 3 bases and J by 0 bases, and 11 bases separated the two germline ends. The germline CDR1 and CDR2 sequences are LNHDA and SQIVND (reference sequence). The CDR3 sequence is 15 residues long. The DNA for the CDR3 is TGTGCCAGTAGTATTGCCCAGGCTGCTAACTATGGCTACACCTTC. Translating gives CASSIAQAANYGYTF.

The CDR3 DNA sequence: TGCAGTGCTAGCGACTCCTCACTTATGAACACTGAAGCTTTCTTT. Translating it yields CSASDSSLMNTEAFF. The chain links TRBV20-1 to TRBJ1-1; no clear D. V shed 3 bases and J shed 0 bases, with 14 bases lying between them. Germline values: CDR1 DFQATT, CDR2 SNEGSKA (reference sequence). The CDR3 contains 15 residues.

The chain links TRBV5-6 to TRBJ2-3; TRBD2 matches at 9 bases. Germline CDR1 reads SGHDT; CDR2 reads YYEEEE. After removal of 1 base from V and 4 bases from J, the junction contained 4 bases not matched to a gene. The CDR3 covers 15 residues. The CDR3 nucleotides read TGTGCCAGCAGCTTGAAAAGCGGGGGGCCAGATACGCAGTATTTT. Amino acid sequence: CASSLKSGGPDTQYF.

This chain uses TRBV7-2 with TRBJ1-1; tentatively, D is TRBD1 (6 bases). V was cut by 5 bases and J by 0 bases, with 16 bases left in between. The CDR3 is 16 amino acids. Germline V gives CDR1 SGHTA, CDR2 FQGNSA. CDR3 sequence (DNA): TGTGCCAGCAGCCCAAGCACAGGGTACATGAACACTGAAGCTTTCTTT. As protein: CASSPSTGYMNTEAFF.

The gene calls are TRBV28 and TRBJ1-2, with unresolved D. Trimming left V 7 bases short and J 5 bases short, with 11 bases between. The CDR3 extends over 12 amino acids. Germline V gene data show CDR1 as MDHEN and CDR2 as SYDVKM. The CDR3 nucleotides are TGTGCCAGCATCCCCAACGGTTATGGCTACACCTTC. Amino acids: CASIPNGYGYTF.

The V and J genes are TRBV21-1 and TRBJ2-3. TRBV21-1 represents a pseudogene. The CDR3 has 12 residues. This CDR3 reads CASSTIGDTQYF. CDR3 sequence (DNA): TGTGCCAGCAGCACGATCGGGGATACGCAGTATTTT.